This T cell receptor (beta chain) stems from a study of T cell repertoires in cytomegalovirus infection. Overall study context: Indicated by public TCR beta signatures were CMV infection and matching HLA type.

TCRdb reprocessed the reads via MiXCR and lists one record per CDR3 protein. The table lists about 250,000 distinct CDR3 sequences, around 15% of them singletons. General study points: Pooled public TCR beta family frequency picked out CMV carriers with the relevant HLA. HLA-C-restricted CMV clonotypes gave the most frequent clonotype in two of eight donors.

Points on this clonotype: Antigen unknown.

Germline V gene sequence: CDR1 SGHDN, CDR2 FVKESK. This CDR3 is 16 amino acids long. Trimming took off 0 bases at V and 5 bases at J, with 14 bases between the two ends. This chain connects TRBV14 to TRBJ2-1, with no clear D. The sequence came from a human donor in good health (CMV status not recorded). Some clones in this sample may be carry-over from other donors' samples. Input material: CD8+ T cells from PBMCs. DNA for the CDR3: TGTGCCAGCAGCCAAGATCGGCCCGGCCTTCACAATGAGCAGTTCTTC. Amino acids: CASSQDRPGLHNEQFF.